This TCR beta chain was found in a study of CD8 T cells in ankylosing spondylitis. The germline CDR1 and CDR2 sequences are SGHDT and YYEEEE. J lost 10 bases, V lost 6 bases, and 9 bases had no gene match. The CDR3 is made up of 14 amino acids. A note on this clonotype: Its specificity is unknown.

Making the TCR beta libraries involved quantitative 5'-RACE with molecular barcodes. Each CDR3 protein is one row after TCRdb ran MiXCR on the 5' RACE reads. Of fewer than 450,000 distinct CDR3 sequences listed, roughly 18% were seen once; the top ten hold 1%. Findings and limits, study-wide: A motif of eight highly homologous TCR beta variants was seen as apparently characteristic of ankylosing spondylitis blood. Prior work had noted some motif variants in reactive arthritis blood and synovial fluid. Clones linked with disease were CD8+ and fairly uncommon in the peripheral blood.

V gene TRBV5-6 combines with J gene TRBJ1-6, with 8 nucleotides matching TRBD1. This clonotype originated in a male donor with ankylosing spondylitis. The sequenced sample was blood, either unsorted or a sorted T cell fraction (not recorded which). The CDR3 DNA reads TGTGCCAGCAACCTGGACAGGGCTAAGTCACCCCTCCACTTT. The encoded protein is CASNLDRAKSPLHF.